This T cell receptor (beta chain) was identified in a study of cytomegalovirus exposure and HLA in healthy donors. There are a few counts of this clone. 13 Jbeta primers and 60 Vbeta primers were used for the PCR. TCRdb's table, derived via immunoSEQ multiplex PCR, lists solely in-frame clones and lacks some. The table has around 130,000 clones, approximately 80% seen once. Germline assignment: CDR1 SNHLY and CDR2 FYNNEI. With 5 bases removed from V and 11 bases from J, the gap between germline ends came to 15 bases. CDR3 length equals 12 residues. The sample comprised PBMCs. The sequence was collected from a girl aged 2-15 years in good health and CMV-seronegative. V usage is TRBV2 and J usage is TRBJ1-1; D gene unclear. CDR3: CASSPFGRAAFF. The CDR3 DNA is TGTGCCAGCAGTCCCTTCGGGAGGGCCGCTTTCTTT.